This T cell receptor (beta chain) was sequenced in a study of blood T cells in healthy people across ages. This CDR3 region has 16 residues. With 2 bases removed from V and 0 bases from J, the gap between germline ends came to 10 bases. CDR1 is MDHEN, CDR2 SYDVKM, per germline. Alongside a J-beta primer mix, a sample-barcoded 5' primer served in a second PCR lasting about 7 to 11 cycles. Using its own MiXCR run on the 5' RACE reads, TCRdb lists one record per CDR3 protein. The sample records 600,000 or so distinct CDR3 sequences, under 25% being singletons. The rearrangement links TRBV28 to TRBJ1-4; D remains ambiguous. The source material was blood. This TCR was sampled from a man in his 70s in good health. CDR3 amino acids: CASSLLGAATNEKLFF. The CDR3 DNA is TGTGCCAGCAGTTTACTGGGCGCGGCAACTAATGAAAAACTGTTTTTT.